This T cell receptor (beta chain) comes out of a study of Graves' ophthalmopathy and Graves' hyperthyroidism. Many counts were recorded for this clonotype. CDR1 and CDR2 from the germline V gene are SQVTM and ANQGSEA. With V trimmed by 6 bases and J by 4 bases, 5 bases remained unmatched. The CDR3 loop spans 13 amino acids. Diagnosis used clinical symptoms, serum thyroxine, TRAb, thyroid ultrasound and orbital computed tomography. The authors amplified TCR beta CDR3 regions, and they did so from RNA transcripts for repertoire sequencing. Scientists carried out first-round RT-PCR using HTBI primers and then a second-round multiplex PCR. TCRdb used MiXCR to reprocess the multiplex PCR reads, holding one entry per CDR3 protein. The table lists about 220,000 distinct CDR3 sequences, 20% to 25% of them singletons.

Sequences were obtained from peripheral blood. The sequence was collected from a woman aged 45-65 years with Graves' ophthalmopathy. The chain has TRBV29-1 and TRBJ2-7, with 11 bases fitting TRBD2. Here the CDR3 DNA reads TGCAGCGTCCGACTAGCGGGAACGTACGAGCAGTACTTC. Translated, it gives CSVRLAGTYEQYF.